This T cell receptor (beta chain) is from a study of beta chain features in type 1 diabetes. Of the isolated RNA, all was reverse transcribed, and so the sequenced material was expressed TCRB transcripts. The data were produced by immunoSEQ multiplex PCR, yet TCRdb's version contains in-frame clones alone and is incomplete. The sample lists about 410,000 clones; more than 11% were seen once. The CDR3 spans 13 residues. CDR1 and CDR2 from the germline V gene are SGHAT and FQNNGV. Trimming at V came to 7 bases and at J to 3 bases, leaving 4 bases not matched to a gene. The sequence derives from a man aged 25-45 years in good health. Sequencing was performed on naive CD4+ T cells from blood. V is TRBV11-2 and J is TRBJ2-7, with 9 bases lining up with TRBD2. The CDR3 DNA is TGTGCCAGCAAGCGGACTAGCGACTACGAGCAGTACGTC. Protein sequence: CASKRTSDYEQYV.